The 4 T cell receptor beta chains below all came from one sample that was sequenced in a study of blood T cells in healthy people across ages. Alongside a J-beta primer mix, a sample-barcoded 5' primer served in a second PCR lasting about 6 to 11 cycles. TCRdb re-called the 5' RACE reads through MiXCR, storing one row per CDR3 protein. Of hundreds of thousands of distinct CDR3 sequences detected, around 49% appear once; the ten largest clones hold roughly 12%. Sequenced sample: blood. The receptors here all came from a man aged 30 to 39 in good health.

This clonotype appeared a few times. The rearrangement links TRBV7-3 to TRBJ2-1; 7 bases fit TRBD1. The V gene end was trimmed by 5 bases and the J gene end by 1 base; junction bases not matched to a gene: 8. This CDR3 spans 16 amino acids. Germline CDR1 SGHTA, CDR2 FQGTGA. The DNA of the CDR3 is TGTGCCAGCAGCACCCGACAGGGCGGATCCTACAATGAGCAGTTCTTC. Its protein product is CASSTRQGGSYNEQFF.

In its sample, this clonotype was seen a few times. V is TRBV2 and J is TRBJ1-6; 9 bases are a match to TRBD1. The CDR3 runs to 15 residues. CDR1 SNHLY and CDR2 FYNNEI come from the germline V gene. V lost 6 bases to trimming and J lost 3 bases; unmatched junction nucleotides: 3. CDR3: CASSGQGNYNSPLHF. CDR3 DNA sequence: TGTGCCAGCAGCGGACAGGGGAACTATAATTCACCCCTCCACTTT.

The count of this clonotype is one. The V call is TRBV5-1, the J call TRBJ2-5; 7 nucleotides line up with TRBD2. This CDR3 is built from 14 residues. Germline V gene sequence: CDR1 SGHRS, CDR2 YFSETQ. The V and J ends lost 4 bases and 2 bases, in that order; junction bases with no gene match: 5. The CDR3 reads CASSVGDYQETQYF. The CDR3 DNA sequence: TGCGCCAGCAGCGTGGGGGACTATCAAGAGACCCAGTACTTC.

The chain uses TRBV7-2 and TRBJ2-1, with D tentatively TRBD2 (6 bases). Germline V lookup: CDR1 SGHTA, CDR2 FQGNSA. V lost 3 bases to trimming and J lost 15 bases, with 12 bases between them. The CDR3 consists of 11 residues. For the CDR3, the DNA is TGTGCCAGCAGCTTGATGGGGGGACTGTTCTTC. It is translated as CASSLMGGLFF. Looking up the rest from reference TRBV7-2 and TRBJ2-1 gives the full variable domain: GAGVSQSPSNKVTEKGKDVELRCDPISGHTALYWYRQSLGQGLEFLIYFQGNSAPDKSGLPSDRFSAERTGGSVSTLTIQRTQQEDSAVYLCASSLMGGLFFGPGTRLTVL.